The TCR beta chain described here comes from a study of blood T cell repertoires in COVID-19. Background on the study: Spain, Italy and the United States supplied samples that represented acute and convalescent COVID-19. Nucleic acid was either cDNA or gDNA, and it came from T cells, B-cell-depleted T cells, or PBMCs.

Original handling: Nucleated cell number was recorded as an estimate derived from reference gene primer amplification. The data were produced by immunoSEQ multiplex PCR, yet TCRdb's version contains in-frame clones alone and is incomplete. V, J and clone size reflect that table, while D and trimming were determined from the DNA. The sample includes roughly 500,000 clones, 89% of them seen just once. This CDR3 has 15 residues. Seattle patients were enrolled while actively infected and followed longitudinally. The clonotype comes from a man aged 18 to 30 with COVID-19, enrolled during active disease. The chain joins TRBV21-1 to TRBJ2-1; the D call TRBD1 from the table was never checked on the DNA. TRBV21-1 constitutes a pseudogene. The sample taken for sequencing was peripheral blood. Here the CDR3 reads CASSSRQGSYNEQFF. The DNA of the CDR3 is TGTGCCAGCAGCTCACGACAGGGGTCCTACAATGAGCAGTTCTTC.